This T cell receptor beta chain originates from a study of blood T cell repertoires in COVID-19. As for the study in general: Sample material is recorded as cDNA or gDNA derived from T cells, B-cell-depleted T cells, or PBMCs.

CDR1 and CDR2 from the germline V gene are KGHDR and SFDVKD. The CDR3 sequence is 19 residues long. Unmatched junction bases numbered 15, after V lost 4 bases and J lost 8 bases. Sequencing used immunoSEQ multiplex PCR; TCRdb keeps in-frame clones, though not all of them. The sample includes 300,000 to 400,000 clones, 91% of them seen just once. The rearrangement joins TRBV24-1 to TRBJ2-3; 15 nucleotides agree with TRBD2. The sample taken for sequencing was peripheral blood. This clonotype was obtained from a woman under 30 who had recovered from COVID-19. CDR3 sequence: CATSDHPGTSGRIGGTQYF. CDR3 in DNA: TGTGCCACCAGTGACCACCCAGGGACTAGCGGGAGGATTGGCGGTACGCAGTATTTT.